Here is one TCR beta chain with its context. Its antigen is unknown. TCRdb processed the 5' RACE reads anew with MiXCR; each CDR3 protein has one entry. The table records some 450,000 distinct CDR3 sequences, over 15% of them present only once. The sample comes from a study of T-cell memory formation after mild COVID-19. Whole-study findings and limits: Shrinking CD4+ clones resided mostly in CM and EM, and CD8+ ones in EMRA.

The clonotype comes from a man between 18 and 35 years old who had mild COVID-19 (a few samples of this study predate the infection). Cell type and time point are not known. Material for sequencing was PBMCs or a T cell subset sorted from them (not recorded which).

CDR3 region: CASSPGGGGGGTEAFF. The CDR3 DNA follows: TGTGCCAGCAGCCCCGGGGGGGGTGGTGGCGGCACTGAAGCTTTCTTT. The rearrangement uses TRBV7-2 and TRBJ1-1; perhaps TRBD1 as D (5 bases). V gave up 5 bases and J gave up 4 bases, with 20 bases separating them. The germline CDR1 and CDR2 sequences are SGHTA and FQGNSA. The CDR3 has 16 residues.